The TCR beta chain described here comes from a study of brain T cells in children with intractable seizures. Findings and caveats of the study: Pre-surgery blood may have been undersampled, hiding some clones.

Time point in this sample: blood from clinic visit 5 months post-surgery; TSC patient then seizure free. The sequenced cases were selected for having the highest brain T cell transcript signatures. Before surgery, patients took at least one anti-epileptic drug. Repertoires were generated with immunoSEQ multiplex PCR, while TCRdb's copy carries only in-frame clones and drops some. Seen here are about 340,000 clones, approximately 93% observed once, and the top ten hold 5.5% to 6%. With respect to this clone: Its antigen is as yet unknown.

The V gene lost 7 bases and the J gene lost 8 bases, with 20 bases spanning the gap. This CDR3 comprises 15 residues. Germline V gene lookup returns CDR1 MNHEY and CDR2 SMNVEV (reference sequence). The sequences come from peripheral blood, collected about 5 months after surgery. The V and J genes are TRBV27 and TRBJ1-4; D ambiguous. The clonotype originates from a boy less than two years old with tuberous sclerosis and intractable seizures. This CDR3 reads CASTPAAFLGEKLFF. The CDR3, as DNA: TGTGCCAGCACCCCGGCCGCCTTTCTGGGGGAAAAACTGTTTTTT.